These T cell receptor beta chains were read from a single sample in a study of cytomegalovirus exposure and HLA in healthy donors. Assay: immunoSEQ multiplex PCR; the TCRdb copy retains only in-frame clones and omits some. The top ten clones hold 1.5% to 2% of a sample with 70,000 to 95,000 clones, approximately 80% of them seen once. The source material was PBMCs. These receptors were collected from a woman in her twenties or thirties in good health and CMV-seronegative. Both conserved end residues are part of each CDR3. A row's size may be missing; if present it is once, few, many or a size class.

size: .
V: TRBV4-2
J: TRBJ1-1
CDR3: CASSQGGQYTEAFF

size: .
V: TRBV2
J: TRBJ2-2
CDR3: CASSRENTGELFF

size: .
V: TRBV14
J: TRBJ2-3
CDR3: CASSQVHRGTSTDTQYF

size: .
V: TRBV28
J: TRBJ1-1
CDR3: CASSLWSNTEAFF

size: .
V: TRBV9
J: TRBJ1-1
CDR3: CASSVDPEAGVRTEAFF

size: .
V: TRBV5-1
J: TRBJ2-3
CDR3: CASSLGRGGTDTQYF

size: .
V: TRBV29-1
J: TRBJ1-5
CDR3: CSAMTGMGQPQHF

size: .
V: TRBV21-1
J: TRBJ2-4
CDR3: CASSKASGTGKNIQYF

size: .
V: TRBV29-1
J: TRBJ1-2
CDR3: CSVATGLNYGYTF

size: .
V: TRBV19
J: TRBJ2-7
CDR3: CASSPRPGYEQYF

size: .
V: TRBV28
J: TRBJ2-1
CDR3: CASSSVGAGGIHEQFF

size: .
V: TRBV28
J: TRBJ2-5
CDR3: CASSLGLAGDETQYF

size: .
V: TRBV27
J: TRBJ2-5
CDR3: CASSIAGVRETQYF

size: .
V: TRBV7-9
J: TRBJ1-2
CDR3: CASSLGTSGALGYTF

size: .
V: TRBV11-2
J: TRBJ2-5
CDR3: CASTPSPPSETQYF

size: .
V: TRBV19
J: TRBJ2-2
CDR3: CASKRAGEAGELFF

size: few
V: TRBV6-5
J: TRBJ2-5
CDR3: CASSYIRTRGQETQYF

size: .
V: TRBV7-3
J: TRBJ2-1
CDR3: CASSSTRNEQFF

size: .
V: TRBV11-3
J: TRBJ2-2
CDR3: CASSKGQPNTGELFF

size: .
V: TRBV5-1
J: TRBJ2-5
CDR3: CASSLESGSRTQYF

size: .
V: TRBV5-4
J: TRBJ1-4
CDR3: CASSSGQATNEKLFF

size: .
V: TRBV2
J: TRBJ2-5
CDR3: CASSDMVAGSAQYF

size: once
V: TRBV7-8
J: TRBJ1-1
CDR3: CASSLVGGRGTEAFF

size: few
V: TRBV9
J: TRBJ1-1
CDR3: CASSLEINTEAFF

size: .
V: TRBV29-1
J: TRBJ2-1
CDR3: CSSVLYLAPYNEQFF

size: .
V: TRBV19
J: TRBJ1-5
CDR3: CATGGGLMEGNQPQHF

size: .
V: TRBV6-1
J: TRBJ2-1
CDR3: CASRPSGRAGEQFF

size: .
V: TRBV29-1
J: TRBJ1-2
CDR3: CSVGQTVTNYGYTF